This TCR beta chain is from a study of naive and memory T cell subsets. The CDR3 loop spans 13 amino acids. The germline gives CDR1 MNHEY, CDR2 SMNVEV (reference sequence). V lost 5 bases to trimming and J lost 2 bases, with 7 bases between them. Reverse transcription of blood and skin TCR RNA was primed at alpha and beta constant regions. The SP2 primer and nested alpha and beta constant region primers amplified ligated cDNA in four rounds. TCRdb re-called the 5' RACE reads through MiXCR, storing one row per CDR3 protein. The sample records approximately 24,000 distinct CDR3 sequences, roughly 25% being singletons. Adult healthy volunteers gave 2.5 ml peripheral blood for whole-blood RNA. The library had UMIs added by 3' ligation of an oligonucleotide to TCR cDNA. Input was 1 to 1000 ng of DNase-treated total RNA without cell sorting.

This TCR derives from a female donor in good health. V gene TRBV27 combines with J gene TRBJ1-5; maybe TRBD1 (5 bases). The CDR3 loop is CASSRQRNQPQHF. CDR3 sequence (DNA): TGTGCCAGCAGTCGACAGCGCAATCAGCCCCAGCATTTT.